This T cell receptor beta chain originates from a study of glioma-infiltrating T cells after dendritic cell vaccination. Study summary: Dendritic cells derived from monocytes and pulsed with autologous tumor lysate formed the vaccine.

The CDR3 has 16 amino acids. Between the trimmed V and J ends, which lost 4 bases and 1 base, there was a span of 17 bases. Germline CDR1 reads SEHNR; CDR2 reads FQNEAQ (reference sequence). As to time point: after dendritic cell vaccination, including at tumor progression/relapse. Before vaccination, two weeks after the third vaccination, and at progression, PBMC were collected. Generated by immunoSEQ multiplex PCR, the TCRdb table keeps only in-frame clones and is missing some. This table holds 70,000 to 90,000 clones, roughly 87% found once. Specimen: blood, collected after dendritic cell vaccination. This sequence joins TRBV7-9 and TRBJ2-7, with D maybe TRBD1 (6 bases). The sequence was collected from a human donor with glioblastoma. In nucleotides, the CDR3 is TGTGCCAGCAGCTCAGGCCAGGGGAGCCCATCCTACGAGCAGTACTTC. The encoded protein is CASSSGQGSPSYEQYF.